Presented here are 25 T cell receptor beta chains from one specimen sequenced in a study of T cell changes during pregnancy in multiple sclerosis. Profiled with immunoSEQ multiplex PCR; TCRdb holds only in-frame clones, not every one. Found here are about 76,000 clones, around 94% of them singletons; the top ten hold about 0.5%. Sequenced here: peripheral blood, sampled in the third trimester of pregnancy. The receptors stem from a female donor with multiple sclerosis, enrolled in a pregnancy study.

The chain employs TRBV7-9 and TRBJ1-1, with a weak D call TRBD1 (6 bases). Trimming took 5 bases from V and 0 from J, leaving 22 bases between them. The germline CDR1 and CDR2 sequences are SEHNR and FQNEAQ (reference sequence). The CDR3 has 18 amino acids. The CDR3 coding sequence is TGTGCCAGCAGCAGACTCGGCCTGGGGGGGGCAATGAACACTGAAGCTTTCTTT. Amino acids: CASSRLGLGGAMNTEAFF.

The chain uses TRBV19 and TRBJ2-7; 9 bases are shared with TRBD1. Germline assignment: CDR1 LNHDA and CDR2 SQIVND (reference sequence). J lost 2 bases, V lost 1 base, and 6 bases had no gene match. The CDR3 sequence is 16 residues long. CDR3 nucleotide sequence: TGTGCCAGTAGTATAGGGGGACAGGGTGCGGCCTACGAGCAGTACTTC. It encodes CASSIGGQGAAYEQYF.

The rearrangement links TRBV7-2 to TRBJ2-3; TRBD1 is a possible D gene (6 bases). The ends were cut back, 2 bases at V and 2 bases at J, with 14 bases in the middle. The CDR3 loop spans 16 amino acids. CDR1 and CDR2 (germline): SGHTA, FQGNSA. CDR3 coding DNA: TGTGCCAGCAGCTTAAGTACAGGGAAGGCCACAGATACGCAGTATTTT. This gives the protein CASSLSTGKATDTQYF.

CDR3 in DNA: TGTGCCAGTAGCGGGGGGGCCACCGGGGAGCTGTTTTTT. Translation gives CASSGGATGELFF. The chain recombines TRBV19 with TRBJ2-2; 8 bases align to TRBD2. The CDR3 runs to 13 residues. V trimming: 6 bases; J trimming: 4 bases; junction bases outside the gene matches: 1. CDR1 is LNHDA, CDR2 SQIVND, per germline (reference sequence).

This sequence joins TRBV7-8 and TRBJ1-5; D perhaps matches TRBD1 (6 bases). This CDR3 is built from 16 residues. The germline V and J ends were trimmed by 1 base and 0 bases, with 10 bases remaining between them. Germline V lookup: CDR1 SGHVS, CDR2 FQNEAQ. For the CDR3, the DNA is TGTGCCAGCAGCTTAGTGCAGGGGAGTAGCAATCAGCCCCAGCATTTT. Translated: CASSLVQGSSNQPQHF.

This chain connects TRBV7-2 to TRBJ1-3, with D unresolved. Germline values: CDR1 SGHTA, CDR2 FQGNSA. The CDR3 length is 15 residues. Trimming removed 5 bases from V and 1 base from J, with 12 bases in between. The CDR3 region is CASSPQTGSGNTIYF. DNA for the CDR3: TGTGCCAGCAGCCCCCAGACCGGGTCTGGAAACACCATATATTTT.

This chain joins TRBV4-1 and TRBJ1-5; the D is unclear. This CDR3 region has 16 residues. Germline values: CDR1 MGHRA, CDR2 YSYEKL. Trimming pared 0 bases from V and 0 bases from J, leaving 9 bases between. The CDR3: CASSQEAAYSNQPQHF. Written as DNA, the CDR3 is TGCGCCAGCAGCCAAGAGGCGGCTTATAGCAATCAGCCCCAGCATTTT.

Here the CDR3 reads CASSLSPSGYYEQYF. The CDR3 DNA sequence: TGTGCCAGCAGCTTAAGCCCCTCAGGGTACTACGAGCAGTACTTC. This chain joins TRBV7-2 and TRBJ2-7; D might be TRBD1 (5 bases). V was shortened by 2 bases and J by 3 bases, with 14 bases between the two germline ends. Germline V gene lookup returns CDR1 SGHTA and CDR2 FQGNSA. The CDR3 contains 15 residues.

The chain links TRBV2 to TRBJ1-2; D gene unclear. The CDR3 is 15 residues long. Germline V CDR1 and CDR2: SNHLY, FYNNEI. V shed 3 bases and J shed 0 bases, with 11 bases lying between them. This CDR3 reads CASSELDFANYGYTF. CDR3 nucleotide sequence: TGTGCCAGCAGTGAGCTGGACTTTGCTAACTATGGCTACACCTTC. Full variable domain (outside the CDR3, taken from reference TRBV2 and TRBJ1-2): EPEVTQTPSHQVTQMGQEVILRCVPISNHLYFYWYRQILGQKVEFLVSFYNNEISEKSEIFDDQFSVERPDGSNFTLKIRSTKLEDSAMYFCASSELDFANYGYTFGSGTRLTVV.

This chain connects TRBV29-1 to TRBJ1-1, with 10 bases that match TRBD1. The CDR3 extends over 13 amino acids. After removal of 4 bases from V and 5 bases from J, the junction contained 4 bases not matched to a gene. CDR1 SQVTM and CDR2 ANQGSEA come from the germline V gene. Written as DNA, the CDR3 is TGCAGCGTTGGACAGGGGGCTGGGACTGAAGCTTTCTTT. Translated, it gives CSVGQGAGTEAFF.

The chain employs TRBV6-5 and TRBJ1-3; TRBD1 is a possible D gene (5 bases). CDR1 MNHEY and CDR2 SVGAGI come from the germline V gene. Trimming took off 2 bases at V and 10 bases at J, with 18 bases between the two ends. The CDR3 is 15 residues long. The chain's CDR3 is CASSYGPGASWTIYF. For the CDR3, the DNA is TGTGCCAGCAGTTACGGCCCTGGGGCCAGTTGGACCATATATTTT.

This chain connects TRBV19 to TRBJ1-1, with D maybe TRBD1 (5 bases). Germline CDR1 LNHDA, CDR2 SQIVND (reference sequence). The CDR3 extends over 12 amino acids. Trimming cost V 8 bases and J 6 bases, with 13 bases left between them. CDR3 loop: CASLTVSAEAFF. The DNA of the CDR3 is TGTGCCAGTTTGACAGTAAGCGCTGAAGCTTTCTTT. The full variable domain, its missing parts supplied by reference TRBV19 and TRBJ1-1, is DGGITQSPKYLFRKEGQNVTLSCEQNLNHDAMYWYRQDPGQGLRLIYYSQIVNDFQKGDIAEGYSVSREKKESFPLTVTSAQKNPTAFYLCASLTVSAEAFFGQGTRLTVV.

The chain uses TRBV11-2 and TRBJ1-1, with a tentative D call TRBD1 (5 bases). Germline CDR1 and CDR2: SGHAT and FQNNGV. Trimming shortened V by 6 bases and J by 3 bases, and 14 bases separated the two germline ends. There are 14 residues in the CDR3. The DNA of the CDR3 is TGTGCCAGCAGTTCCGAACCAGGGTACACTGAAGCTTTCTTT. Encoded protein: CASSSEPGYTEAFF.

Only one count was recorded for this clone. The chain combines TRBV15 with TRBJ2-7, with 7 bases identical to TRBD2. Trimming at V came to 1 base and at J to 7 bases, leaving 10 bases not matched to a gene. Germline CDR1 reads LNHNV; CDR2 reads YYDKDF (reference sequence). The CDR3 runs to 15 residues. In DNA form, the CDR3 reads TGTGCCACCAGCAGAGCGACAGCCCCCGGGGGGGAGCAGTACTTC. It codes for CATSRATAPGGEQYF.

The chain has TRBV30 and TRBJ2-2; 7 nucleotides match TRBD1. Per germline, CDR1 GTSNPN and CDR2 SVGIG (reference sequence). The CDR3 runs 15 residues. V dropped 2 bases and J dropped 0; count of bases not matched to a gene: 3. In nucleotides, the CDR3 is TGTGCCTGGAGTACCGGGACAGCGAACACCGGGGAGCTGTTTTTT. Its protein is CAWSTGTANTGELFF.

The chain employs TRBV13 and TRBJ2-3; TRBD2 might be the D (5 bases). V was trimmed by 2 bases and J by 4 bases, leaving 7 bases between them. Germline V lookup: CDR1 PRHDT, CDR2 FYEKMQ (reference sequence). The CDR3 is made up of 13 amino acids. This chain's CDR3 is CASSLKGADTQYF. In nucleotides, the CDR3 is TGTGCCAGCAGCTTAAAGGGAGCAGATACGCAGTATTTT.

V usage is TRBV7-2 and J usage is TRBJ1-3, with 8 positions matching TRBD1. Germline lookup yields CDR1 SGHTA and CDR2 FQGNSA. The CDR3 runs to 15 residues. With 1 base clipped from V and 4 bases from J, the junction kept 3 bases outside the gene matches. The CDR3 sequence is CASSLGQGIGNTIYF. DNA of the CDR3: TGTGCCAGCAGCTTAGGACAGGGGATCGGAAACACCATATATTTT. The full variable domain, in which reference TRBV7-2 and TRBJ1-3 provide the parts outside the CDR3, is GAGVSQSPSNKVTEKGKDVELRCDPISGHTALYWYRQSLGQGLEFLIYFQGNSAPDKSGLPSDRFSAERTGGSVSTLTIQRTQQEDSAVYLCASSLGQGIGNTIYFGEGSWLTVV.

This CDR3 is CASSRSGPTNEKLFF. DNA of the CDR3: TGTGCCAGTAGCCGATCGGGTCCAACTAATGAAAAACTGTTTTTT. The chain carries TRBV19 and TRBJ1-4; D is ambiguous. The V gene's germline CDR1 is LNHDA and CDR2 SQIVND (reference sequence). Trimming cost V 6 bases and J 0 bases, with 11 bases left between them. The CDR3 is 15 residues long. Combining the CDR3 with reference TRBV19 and TRBJ1-4 gives the whole variable domain DGGITQSPKYLFRKEGQNVTLSCEQNLNHDAMYWYRQDPGQGLRLIYYSQIVNDFQKGDIAEGYSVSREKKESFPLTVTSAQKNPTAFYLCASSRSGPTNEKLFFGSGTQLSVL.

The chain carries TRBV27 and TRBJ1-4; tentative D call: TRBD1 (6 bases). Germline CDR1 reads MNHEY; CDR2 reads SMNVEV (reference sequence). This CDR3 has 14 amino acids. The germline V and J ends were trimmed by 3 bases and 5 bases, with 10 bases remaining between them. The CDR3 loop reads CASSFGQPNEKLFF. CDR3 bases: TGTGCCAGCAGTTTCGGACAGCCAAATGAAAAACTGTTTTTT.

J is TRBJ1-3 and V is TRBV11-2, with D uncertain. With 3 bases removed from V and 0 bases from J, the gap between germline ends came to 12 bases. The CDR3 sequence is 16 residues long. Germline CDR1 is SGHAT and CDR2 is FQNNGV. As DNA, the CDR3 is TGTGCCAGCAGCTTTAAGATAGCGACCTCTGGAAACACCATATATTTT. It codes for CASSFKIATSGNTIYF.

V gene TRBV5-4 combines with J gene TRBJ1-6; D is perhaps TRBD1 (6 bases). Trimming cost V 4 bases and J 13 bases, with 21 bases left between them. The CDR3 is 15 amino acids. From germline, CDR1 is SGHNT and CDR2 YYREEE (reference sequence). CDR3 bases: TGTGCCAGCAGCCGCAGGGGAGACATTATGTCGCCCCTCCACTTT. Protein product: CASSRRGDIMSPLHF. The full variable domain, completed using reference TRBV5-4 and TRBJ1-6, is ETGVTQSPTHLIKTRGQQVTLRCSSQSGHNTVSWYQQALGQGPQFIFQYYREEENGRGNFPPRFSGLQFPNYSSELNVNALELDDSALYLCASSRRGDIMSPLHFGNGTRLTVT.

CDR3 nucleotide sequence: TGTGCCAGCAGCTTGCCCAGGGGGTCGGGCACTGAAGCTTTCTTT. It yields the protein CASSLPRGSGTEAFF. The chain couples TRBV5-4 to TRBJ1-1; 7 positions agree with TRBD1. The CDR3 length is 15 residues. Germline loops: CDR1 SGHNT, CDR2 YYREEE (reference sequence). Trimming cost V 1 base and J 4 bases; bases outside gene matches: 7.

The chain couples TRBV10-3 to TRBJ2-3; 12 bases fit TRBD1. From germline, CDR1 is ENHRY and CDR2 SYGVKD. V was clipped by 3 bases and J by 7 bases; unmatched bases: 14. This CDR3 contains 18 residues. This CDR3 reads CAISDPFRGQGAPNTQYF. The CDR3 DNA reads as TGTGCCATCAGTGACCCCTTTAGGGGACAGGGGGCGCCTAATACGCAGTATTTT.

The chain joins TRBV14 to TRBJ2-7; D is possibly TRBD2 (6 bases). The germline V gene encodes CDR1 SGHDN and CDR2 FVKESK. Deletions cut 0 bases from V and 1 base from J, with 13 bases between. This CDR3 is built from 16 residues. In nucleotides, the CDR3 is TGTGCCAGCAGCCAAGAGGGGGGTTCTTGGTCCTACGAGCAGTACTTC. The encoded protein is CASSQEGGSWSYEQYF.

J is TRBJ1-2 and V is TRBV14, with TRBD1 matching 7 bases. There are 13 residues in the CDR3. Germline CDR1 SGHDN, CDR2 FVKESK. Trimming took 11 bases from V and 4 from J; bases not matched to a gene: 10. In nucleotides, the CDR3 is TGTGCCGTTAGACGGGACAGCAGCTATGGCTACACCTTC. This gives the protein CAVRRDSSYGYTF.